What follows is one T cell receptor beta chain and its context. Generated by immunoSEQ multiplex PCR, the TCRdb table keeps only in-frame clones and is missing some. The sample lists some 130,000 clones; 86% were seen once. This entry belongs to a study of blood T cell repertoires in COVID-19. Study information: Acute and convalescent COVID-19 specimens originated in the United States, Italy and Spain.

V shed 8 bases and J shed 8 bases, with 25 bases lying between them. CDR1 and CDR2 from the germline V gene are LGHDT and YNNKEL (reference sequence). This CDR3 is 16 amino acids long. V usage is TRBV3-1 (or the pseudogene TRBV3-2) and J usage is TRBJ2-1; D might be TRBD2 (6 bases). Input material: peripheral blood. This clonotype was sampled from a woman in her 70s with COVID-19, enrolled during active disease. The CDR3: CASLTRQSPGVDEQFF. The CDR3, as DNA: TGTGCCAGCCTGACTCGACAGAGTCCGGGGGTGGATGAGCAGTTCTTC.